The 16 T cell receptor beta chains reported below all come from one sample, sequenced in a study of T cell responses to AZD1222 COVID-19 vaccine. Sequencing used immunoSEQ multiplex PCR; TCRdb keeps in-frame clones, though not all of them. The sample has 86,000 or so clones; 90% are singletons. The specimen was peripheral blood, collected on day 0 of AZD1222 vaccination. The receptors stem from an adult in good health.

The rearrangement joins TRBV7-8 to TRBJ2-5, with D tentatively TRBD2 (6 bases). CDR3 length equals 15 residues. The germline CDR1 and CDR2 sequences are SGHVS and FQNEAQ. V gave up 1 base and J gave up 7 bases, with 16 bases separating them. CDR3 DNA: TGTGCCAGCAGCTTAGTTTCGGGACTTATCGCGACCCAGTACTTC. Its translation: CASSLVSGLIATQYF.

The gene calls are TRBV6-6 and TRBJ2-7, with TRBD2 matching 10 bases. The CDR3 is 16 amino acids. From germline, CDR1 is MNHNY and CDR2 SVGAGI (reference sequence). V was pared by 4 bases and J by 2 bases, with 8 bases of the junction left unmatched. CDR3: CASSSTSSGRAYEQYF. Here the CDR3 DNA reads TGTGCCAGCAGTTCTACATCAAGCGGGAGGGCCTACGAGCAGTACTTC.

This chain connects TRBV5-1 to TRBJ1-2; D call uncertain. V gave up 1 base and J gave up 3 bases, with 10 bases separating them. CDR1 and CDR2 (germline): SGHRS, YFSETQ. There are 14 residues in the CDR3. The CDR3 coding sequence is TGCGCCAGCAGCTTGTCGCCCGAGGACTATGGCTACACCTTC. Translating gives CASSLSPEDYGYTF.

CDR3 sequence: CASSTGTETYEQYF. DNA of the CDR3: TGCGCCAGCAGCACGGGGACAGAAACCTACGAGCAGTACTTC. The rearrangement links TRBV5-1 to TRBJ2-7; 7 bases line up with TRBD1. With 4 bases clipped from V and 2 bases from J, the junction kept 6 bases outside the gene matches. The germline V gene encodes CDR1 SGHRS and CDR2 YFSETQ. CDR3 size: 14 residues. Full variable domain (rest looked up from reference TRBV5-1 and TRBJ2-7): KAGVTQTPRYLIKTRGQQVTLSCSPISGHRSVSWYQQTPGQGLQFLFEYFSETQRNKGNFPGRFSGRQFSNSRSEMNVSTLELGDSALYLCASSTGTETYEQYFGPGTRLTVT.

The CDR3 sequence: CASSSAQNTEAFF. The CDR3 DNA reads as TGCGCCAGCAGCTCGGCACAGAACACTGAAGCTTTCTTT. The V gene is TRBV5-1, the J gene TRBJ1-1; D unclear. The CDR3 extends over 13 amino acids. CDR1 and CDR2 (germline): SGHRS, YFSETQ. Trimming cost V 3 bases and J 1 base, with 7 bases left between them.

The gene calls are TRBV11-2 and TRBJ1-2; TRBD1 agrees at 7 bases. CDR1 SGHAT and CDR2 FQNNGV come from the germline V gene. This CDR3 spans 16 amino acids. V was clipped by 5 bases and J by 2 bases; unmatched bases: 11. The CDR3: CASSPQQIRGNYGYTF. CDR3 bases: TGTGCCAGCAGCCCGCAACAAATCAGGGGGAACTATGGCTACACCTTC.

Notes on this clone: Distinct nucleotide sequences in the sample also encode this CDR3. The chain has TRBV5-1 and TRBJ2-1; D is unclear. Germline V gene data show CDR1 as SGHRS and CDR2 as YFSETQ. V was pared by 0 bases and J by 6 bases, with 7 bases between. There are 13 residues in the CDR3. The DNA for the CDR3 is TGCGCCAGCAGCTTGGGGCAGACCAATGAGCAGTTCTTC. The encoded protein is CASSLGQTNEQFF.

V is TRBV11-2 and J is TRBJ2-2; D gene ambiguous. Between the trimmed V and J ends, which lost 3 bases and 4 bases, there was a span of 12 bases. The CDR3 is 15 residues long. Germline CDR1 reads SGHAT; CDR2 reads FQNNGV. The CDR3 region has the DNA TGTGCCAGCAGCTTGATGAGATTGGGCACCGGGGAGCTGTTTTTT. It translates to CASSLMRLGTGELFF.

The chain has TRBV18 and TRBJ1-1; perhaps TRBD1 as D (6 bases). Trimming shortened V by 3 bases and J by 0 bases, and 8 bases separated the two germline ends. The CDR3 is 14 residues long. Germline assignment: CDR1 KGHSH and CDR2 LQKENI. The CDR3 here is CASSPTGLNTEAFF. The CDR3 DNA is TGTGCCAGCTCACCGACAGGTTTGAACACTGAAGCTTTCTTT.

The chain carries TRBV6-1 and TRBJ1-2; 7 nucleotides align to TRBD1. The CDR3 loop spans 17 amino acids. V lost 1 base to trimming and J lost 4 bases; unmatched junction nucleotides: 12. In germline, CDR1 is MNHNS, CDR2 SASEGT. This CDR3 reads CASSEDRGPRWVYGYTF. DNA of the CDR3: TGTGCCAGCAGTGAAGACAGGGGCCCAAGGTGGGTCTATGGCTACACCTTC.

J is TRBJ2-7 and V is TRBV6-5, with 9 nucleotides matching TRBD1. V was pared by 4 bases and J by 6 bases, with 13 bases of the junction left unmatched. Germline V lookup: CDR1 MNHEY, CDR2 SVGAGI. The CDR3 sequence is 16 residues long. Here the CDR3 DNA reads TGTGCCAGCAGTTTCACGGGGACAGGGACGAATATCGAGCAGTACTTC. It is translated as CASSFTGTGTNIEQYF.

The V and J genes are TRBV27 and TRBJ1-2; D unresolved. The germline V and J ends were trimmed by 6 bases and 5 bases, with 16 bases remaining between them. The CDR3 totals 14 residues. Germline loops: CDR1 MNHEY, CDR2 SMNVEV (reference sequence). For the CDR3, the DNA is TGTGCCAGCAGCGCAGATGATACACGGTATGGCTACACCTTC. Its protein is CASSADDTRYGYTF.

The chain is built from TRBV5-1 and TRBJ2-1; 12 bases align to TRBD2. V trimming: 2 bases; J trimming: 8 bases; junction bases outside the gene matches: 11. The length of the CDR3 is 17 residues. CDR1 is SGHRS and CDR2 is YFSETQ in the germline V gene. The CDR3 sequence is CASSLGATSGSLDEQFF. The CDR3 DNA reads TGCGCCAGCAGCTTAGGGGCGACTAGCGGGAGTTTGGATGAGCAGTTCTTC.

This clone came up once. The chain links TRBV18 to TRBJ1-2; D uncertain. CDR1 is KGHSH, CDR2 LQKENI, per germline. Trimming removed 6 bases at V and 3 bases at J, with 11 bases between. This CDR3 has 13 amino acids. This chain's CDR3 is CASSPREYYGYTF. The CDR3 region has the DNA TGTGCCAGCTCCCCCCGGGAGTACTATGGCTACACCTTC.

This clone was observed once. The chain uses TRBV18 and TRBJ2-7, with D perhaps matching TRBD1 (6 bases). The V gene lost 6 bases and the J gene lost 2 bases, with 14 bases spanning the gap. The CDR3 sequence is 14 residues long. Germline V gives CDR1 KGHSH, CDR2 LQKENI. CDR3 sequence reads: CASSRTAVTYEQYF. In DNA, the CDR3 is TGTGCCAGCTCTCGGACAGCAGTAACCTACGAGCAGTACTTC.

The chain recombines TRBV6-5 with TRBJ2-3; weak D call: TRBD2 (6 bases). This CDR3 spans 14 amino acids. Trimming shortened V by 7 bases and J by 4 bases, and 15 bases separated the two germline ends. CDR1 and CDR2 from the germline V gene are MNHEY and SVGAGI. The CDR3 sequence: CASKVGSGADTQYF. CDR3 DNA: TGTGCCAGCAAGGTCGGGAGTGGGGCAGATACGCAGTATTTT.